The following is a TCR beta chain sequence with its context. The entry originates in a study of monozygotic twins with inflammatory bowel disease. In eight separate reactions per sample, cDNA was generated. TCRdb reprocessed the 5' RACE reads and keeps a single row for each CDR3 protein, giving no DNA. This sample contains 300,000 to 450,000 distinct CDR3 sequences. The germline V gene has CDR1 MNHEY and CDR2 SMNVEV (reference sequence). The CDR3 covers 15 residues. Sequencing input: blood. The V call is TRBV27, the J call TRBJ2-7. The source is a human donor with ulcerative colitis or Crohn's disease, or a healthy co-twin of an affected twin (not recorded which). This chain's CDR3 is CASSFRRESVYEQYF.